This is a list of T cell receptor beta chains from one sample in a study of response to subunit inactivated influenza vaccine. Using its own MiXCR run on the RT-PCR reads, TCRdb lists one record per CDR3 protein. Altogether 550,000 to 800,000 distinct CDR3 sequences are present, 14% being singletons, with the ten largest covering 5.5% to 7%. Sequenced here: PBMCs from blood, sampled 14 to 15 days before vaccination. The source is a man aged 45 to 65 who received an inactivated influenza vaccine. Both conserved end residues are part of each CDR3. D genes are given only for firm matches. Part of the rows lack a size; the others show once, few, many or a class for expanded clones.

>.|TRBJ2-6|TRBV12-3/TRBV12-4|.
CASSFWLSGANVLTF
TGTGCCAGCAGTTTCTGGTTATCTGGGGCCAACGTCCTGACTTTC
>.|TRBJ2-3|TRBV10-3|.
CAISESRGGTDTQYF
TGTGCCATCAGTGAGTCGAGGGGGGGCACAGATACGCAGTATTTT
>.|TRBJ1-1|TRBV6-5|.
CASSYSPRDTHTEAFF
TGTGCCAGCAGTTACTCGCCCCGGGACACACACACTGAAGCTTTCTTT
>.|TRBJ1-5|TRBV6-2/TRBV6-3|.
CASSYRPNQPQHF
TGTGCCAGCAGTTATCGGCCCAATCAGCCCCAGCATTTT
>.|TRBJ2-3|TRBV12-3/TRBV12-4|.
CASSGRAGHFPDTQYF
TGTGCCAGCAGTGGGAGAGCGGGACACTTTCCAGATACGCAGTATTTT
>few|TRBJ2-1|TRBV5-1|.
CASSLDAREVF
TGCGCCAGCAGCTTGGATGCCAGGGAGGTCTTC
>.|TRBJ2-1|TRBV4-3|.
CASSLQGAHEQFF
TGCGCCAGCAGCCTACAGGGTGCCCATGAGCAGTTCTTC
>few|TRBJ2-7|TRBV2|TRBD1
CASTGQGAREQYF
TGTGCCAGCACGGGTCAGGGGGCGAGGGAGCAGTACTTC
>many|TRBJ2-3|TRBV4-1|.
CASSQDVGGYTDTQYF
TGCGCCAGCAGCCAAGATGTCGGGGGATACACAGATACGCAGTATTTT
>few|TRBJ2-7|TRBV6-2/TRBV6-3|.
CASRYTALGAKQYF
TGTGCCAGCAGATACACGGCTTTGGGAGCCAAGCAGTACTTC
>.|TRBJ2-1|TRBV28|TRBD2
CASSLLLSGRSGTFF
TGTGCCAGCAGTCTACTTCTTAGCGGGCGTTCCGGTACATTCTTC
>many|TRBJ1-2|TRBV7-9|.
CASSLGDYYGYTF
TGTGCCAGCAGCTTAGGGGATTACTATGGCTACACCTTC
>many|TRBJ1-6|TRBV20-1|TRBD1
CSGRDRESSPLHF
TGCAGTGGTCGGGACAGGGAGTCTTCACCCCTCCACTTT
>.|TRBJ2-3|TRBV5-1|.
CASRRGGETDTQYF
TGCGCCAGCAGAAGGGGGGGGGAGACAGATACGCAGTATTTT
>.|TRBJ2-7|TRBV29-1|.
CSVASLGGGEQYF
TGCAGCGTCGCTTCGTTGGGAGGCGGCGAGCAGTACTTC
>few|TRBJ2-7|TRBV10-1|TRBD1
CDGYQTEGQGASYEQYF
TGCGACGGCTACCAGACCGAAGGACAGGGGGCTTCCTACGAGCAGTACTTC
>.|TRBJ2-3|TRBV10-3|.
CAISEPHRASTSTDTQYF
TGTGCCATCAGTGAGCCGCACAGGGCGTCCACTAGCACAGATACGCAGTATTTT
>.|TRBJ2-5|TRBV4-2|TRBD1
CASSHGPGQGQGTQYF
TGTGCCAGCAGCCACGGCCCGGGACAGGGCCAAGGGACCCAGTACTTC
>many|TRBJ2-1|TRBV11-1|.
CASSLALGTYSYNEQFF
TGTGCCAGCAGCTTAGCGCTTGGCACTTACTCCTACAATGAGCAGTTCTTC
>.|TRBJ2-2|TRBV6-1|TRBD1
CASSGQGLGTGELFF
TGTGCCAGCAGTGGACAGGGGCTTGGCACCGGGGAGCTGTTTTTT
>few|TRBJ1-4|TRBV7-9|.
CASSLASRGNEKLFF
TGTGCCAGCAGCTTAGCGTCCAGGGGTAATGAAAAACTGTTTTTT
>.|TRBJ2-7|TRBV29-1|.
CSVDTTYEQYF
TGCAGCGTTGACACTACCTACGAGCAGTACTTC
>many|TRBJ2-1|TRBV11-1|TRBD2
CASSLAGLAGREQFF
TGTGCCAGCAGCCTTGCGGGACTAGCGGGACGTGAGCAGTTCTTC
>.|TRBJ2-7|TRBV5-1|TRBD1
CASSSGQTSYEQYF
TGCGCCAGCAGCTCGGGACAGACCTCCTACGAGCAGTACTTC
>.|TRBJ2-4|TRBV6-2/TRBV6-3|.
CASTSWSGSPDKNIQYF
TGTGCCAGCACCTCATGGTCGGGGTCCCCAGACAAAAACATTCAGTACTTC